This T cell receptor beta chain was captured by sequencing in a study of blood T cell repertoires in COVID-19. Study information: The origin of the acute and convalescent COVID-19 samples was the United States, Italy and Spain. T cells, B-cell-depleted T cells, or PBMCs supplied cDNA or gDNA.

CDR1 and CDR2 (germline): LNHDA, SQIVND (reference sequence). Trimming left V 6 bases short and J 5 bases short, with 18 bases between. This CDR3 spans 15 amino acids. Per the original methods: Nucleated cell number was recorded as an estimate derived from reference gene primer amplification. Generated by immunoSEQ multiplex PCR, the TCRdb table keeps only in-frame clones and is missing some. V and J calls and clone size are those listed in that table; D and trimming were worked out from the DNA. This table holds 120,000 to 150,000 clones, approximately 81% found once. The TCR was taken from a human donor in a cohort sampled during active COVID-19. The source material was peripheral blood. The rearrangement uses TRBV19 and TRBJ2-3; tentative D call: TRBD1 (6 bases). The CDR3 is CASRGDTVTLDTQYF. CDR3 nucleotides: TGTGCCAGTAGGGGGGACACGGTCACCTTAGATACGCAGTATTTT. Based on the CDR3 plus reference TRBV19 and TRBJ2-3, the full variable domain is DGGITQSPKYLFRKEGQNVTLSCEQNLNHDAMYWYRQDPGQGLRLIYYSQIVNDFQKGDIAEGYSVSREKKESFPLTVTSAQKNPTAFYLCASRGDTVTLDTQYFGPGTRLTVL.